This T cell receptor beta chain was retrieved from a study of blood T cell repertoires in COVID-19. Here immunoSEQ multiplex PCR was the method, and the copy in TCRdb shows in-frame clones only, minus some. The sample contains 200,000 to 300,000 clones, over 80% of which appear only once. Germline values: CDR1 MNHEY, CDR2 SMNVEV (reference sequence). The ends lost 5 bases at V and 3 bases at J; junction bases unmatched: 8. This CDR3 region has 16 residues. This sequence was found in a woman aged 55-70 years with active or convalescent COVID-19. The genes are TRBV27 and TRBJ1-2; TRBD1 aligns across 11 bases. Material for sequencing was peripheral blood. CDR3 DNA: TGTGCCAGCAGTCCTTATGGACAGGGGGCGGACTATGGCTACACCTTC. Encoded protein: CASSPYGQGADYGYTF.